This entry lists 18 T cell receptor beta chains sequenced from one sample in a study of cytomegalovirus exposure and HLA in healthy donors (dated by TCRdb to 2015 to 2018). Libraries were built with the immunoSEQ multiplex PCR assay. The multiplex PCR relied on a mix of 60 forward primers for TCR Vbeta segments and 13 reverse primers for TCR Jbeta segments. In its TCRdb copy, this immuneACCESS table keeps in-frame sequences only and misses some clones. Where compared with another copy, unresolved V genes explain less than half of these, and the others have no known cause. The sample table lists about 180,000 clones, 82% of them with a count of one. 1.5% of the sample comes from the top ten. Sequenced: PBMCs. These receptors were collected from a man aged 35 to 55 in good health and CMV-seronegative.

This clone is a singleton in its sample. This chain uses TRBV28 with TRBJ1-1; 7 bases are a match to TRBD1. Germline V lookup: CDR1 MDHEN, CDR2 SYDVKM. This CDR3 region has 17 residues. J was trimmed by 11 bases and V by 5 bases; bases with no gene match: 23. CDR3 residues: CASSPHSLDEGAFGAFF. In DNA form, the CDR3 reads TGTGCCAGCAGTCCACACAGTTTAGATGAGGGGGCGTTTGGGGCTTTCTTT. The full variable domain, in which reference TRBV28 and TRBJ1-1 provide the parts outside the CDR3, is DVKVTQSSRYLVKRTGEKVFLECVQDMDHENMFWYRQDPGLGLRLIYFSYDVKMKEKGDIPEGYSVSREKKERFSLILESASTNQTSMYLCASSPHSLDEGAFGAFFGQGTRLTVV.

The V gene is TRBV10-3, the J gene TRBJ2-1; maybe TRBD2 (6 bases). Germline lookup yields CDR1 ENHRY and CDR2 SYGVKD. The germline V and J ends were trimmed by 2 bases and 7 bases, with 24 bases remaining between them. This CDR3 is built from 18 residues. The CDR3 DNA sequence: TGTGCCATCAGTGAGGTTCATCGACACCCCGACCGGGGGAATGAGCAGTTCTTC. Residues: CAISEVHRHPDRGNEQFF.

The rearrangement links TRBV5-6 to TRBJ2-5; TRBD1 matches 7 bases. The CDR3 has 14 amino acids. The V segment lost 2 bases and the J segment 4 bases; nucleotides outside the gene matches: 5. Germline CDR1 is SGHDT and CDR2 is YYEEEE. The CDR3 nucleotides read TGTGCCAGCAGCTTACAGGGGTTGGGAGAGACCCAGTACTTC. This encodes CASSLQGLGETQYF.

The chain uses TRBV7-9 and TRBJ1-1; no definite D call. The CDR3 is made up of 13 amino acids. Germline V gene data show CDR1 as SEHNR and CDR2 as FQNEAQ (reference sequence). V gave up 1 base and J gave up 3 bases, with 6 bases separating them. The CDR3: CASSLVVHTEAFF. The DNA of the CDR3 is TGTGCCAGCAGCTTAGTAGTCCACACTGAAGCTTTCTTT.

The chain couples TRBV7-8 to TRBJ2-1, with D hard to call. The CDR3 is made up of 11 amino acids. V lost 5 bases to trimming and J lost 4 bases, with 3 bases between them. Germline loops: CDR1 SGHVS, CDR2 FQNEAQ. The CDR3 loop reads CASSPYNEQFF. The CDR3 DNA reads TGTGCCAGCAGCCCATACAATGAGCAGTTCTTC. The variable domain in full, completed from reference TRBV7-8 and TRBJ2-1, reads GAGVSQSPRYKVAKRGQDVALRCDPISGHVSLFWYQQALGQGPEFLTYFQNEAQLDKSGLPSDRFFAERPEGSVSTLKIQRTQQEDSAVYLCASSPYNEQFFGPGTRLTVL.

V and J are TRBV5-4 and TRBJ2-3, with TRBD2 matching over 12 bases. The CDR3 has 17 residues. V shed 4 bases and J 0 bases; nucleotides not matched to a gene: 6. Germline V gene sequence: CDR1 SGHNT, CDR2 YYREEE (reference sequence). The CDR3, as DNA: TGTGCCAGCAGCACACTAGCGGGAGGCCCGAGCACAGATACGCAGTATTTT. Its protein is CASSTLAGGPSTDTQYF.

The V and J genes are TRBV28 and TRBJ2-7, with 9 bases that match TRBD1. V shed 5 bases, J shed 0 bases, and the junction held 26 bases outside the gene matches. The CDR3 is 22 amino acids. CDR1 MDHEN and CDR2 SYDVKM come from the germline V gene. The CDR3 bases are TGTGCCAGCAGTACGGCCCCGGGGCCCCTTCGCCCGACAGGGGGTAACTCCTACGAGCAGTACTTC. Protein product: CASSTAPGPLRPTGGNSYEQYF.

The V and J genes are TRBV5-1 and TRBJ2-7; 8 nucleotides align to TRBD1. J was trimmed by 0 bases and V by 4 bases; bases with no gene match: 12. The CDR3 is 17 residues long. Germline V gives CDR1 SGHRS, CDR2 YFSETQ. CDR3 bases: TGCGCCAGCAGCATATTTCGACAGGGGCGATACTCCTACGAGCAGTACTTC. Translating gives CASSIFRQGRYSYEQYF. The whole variable domain, remainder taken from reference TRBV5-1 and TRBJ2-7, is KAGVTQTPRYLIKTRGQQVTLSCSPISGHRSVSWYQQTPGQGLQFLFEYFSETQRNKGNFPGRFSGRQFSNSRSEMNVSTLELGDSALYLCASSIFRQGRYSYEQYFGPGTRLTVT.

The chain carries TRBV7-2 and TRBJ1-3; 11 positions agree with TRBD1. The CDR3 contains 17 residues. Per germline, CDR1 SGHTA and CDR2 FQGNSA. The V gene end was trimmed by 4 bases and the J gene end by 0 bases; junction bases not matched to a gene: 5. Here the CDR3 DNA reads TGTGCCAGCAGCTCGGGACAGGGGGGCCCCTCTGGAAACACCATATATTTT. Its protein product is CASSSGQGGPSGNTIYF.

The chain joins TRBV5-1 to TRBJ1-2; 10 bases line up with TRBD1. Trimming took 4 bases from V and 8 from J; bases not matched to a gene: 2. Per the germline V gene, CDR1 is SGHRS and CDR2 is YFSETQ. The CDR3 has 12 residues. CDR3 DNA: TGCGCCAGCAGCGGGGACAGGGGCGGCTACACCTTC. This codes for CASSGDRGGYTF.

The chain has TRBV9 and TRBJ2-5, with D possibly being TRBD2 (6 bases). Germline CDR1 and CDR2: SGDLS and YYNGEE. V lost 3 bases, J lost 4 bases, and 13 bases lay in between. This CDR3 region has 14 residues. This chain's CDR3 is CASSAPGDRETQYF. As DNA, the CDR3 is TGTGCCAGCAGCGCCCCGGGAGACCGAGAGACCCAGTACTTC.

This chain connects TRBV7-2 to TRBJ1-2, with 9 bases lining up with TRBD1. V was clipped by 5 bases and J by 4 bases; unmatched bases: 2. This CDR3 has 13 amino acids. Germline V gene data show CDR1 as SGHTA and CDR2 as FQGNSA. The CDR3 is CASSRTGVYGYTF. CDR3 bases: TGTGCCAGCAGCCGGACAGGGGTCTATGGCTACACCTTC.

The J gene is TRBJ2-1, the V gene TRBV19; D is perhaps TRBD2 (5 bases). V lost 5 bases, J lost 9 bases, and 8 bases lay in between. CDR3 length equals 11 residues. Germline CDR1 reads LNHDA; CDR2 reads SQIVND (reference sequence). The CDR3 reads CASSLGGEQFF. CDR3 nucleotide sequence: TGTGCCAGTAGTTTAGGAGGTGAGCAGTTCTTC.

The rearrangement joins TRBV2 to TRBJ1-3; weak D call: TRBD1 (5 bases). The V gene's germline CDR1 is SNHLY and CDR2 FYNNEI. The ends were cut back, 5 bases at V and 3 bases at J, with 23 bases in the middle. CDR3 length: 18 residues. The CDR3 DNA sequence: TGTGCCAGCAGTCAATATGGGGCAGTCGAGAGAGGTGGAAACACCATATATTTT. Residues: CASSQYGAVERGGNTIYF.

The chain employs TRBV11-3 and TRBJ1-2, with 8 bases that match TRBD1. J lost 3 bases, V lost 6 bases, and 3 bases had no gene match. The CDR3 runs 13 residues. Per germline, CDR1 SGHNT and CDR2 YENEEA. The CDR3 loop reads CASSQGADYGYTF. CDR3 in DNA: TGTGCCAGCAGTCAGGGGGCCGACTATGGCTACACCTTC.

This chain uses TRBV4-2 with TRBJ2-1, with 8 bases matching TRBD2. CDR1 is LGHNA and CDR2 is YNFKEQ in the germline V gene. The CDR3 contains 17 residues. Trimming took 0 bases from V and 7 from J; bases not matched to a gene: 11. As DNA, the CDR3 is TGTGCCAGCAGCCAAGAGAGCCCGCGGGGGACTAGGAATGAGCAGTTCTTC. Translated, it gives CASSQESPRGTRNEQFF.

CDR3 amino acids: CASSQSSWGLGSYNEQFF. The DNA for the CDR3 is TGTGCCAGCAGCCAATCCTCATGGGGGCTCGGGTCCTACAATGAGCAGTTCTTC. V gene TRBV7-2 combines with J gene TRBJ2-1, with D perhaps TRBD1 (6 bases). The V gene's germline CDR1 is SGHTA and CDR2 FQGNSA. This CDR3 region has 18 residues. V gave up 5 bases and J gave up 1 base, with 21 bases separating them.

V is TRBV5-1 and J is TRBJ2-1; 10 nucleotides match TRBD2. The ends lost 0 bases at V and 10 bases at J; junction bases unmatched: 7. This CDR3 is built from 15 residues. Germline CDR1 SGHRS, CDR2 YFSETQ. This CDR3 is CASSLGLAGTVEQFF. CDR3 coding DNA: TGCGCCAGCAGCTTGGGACTAGCGGGCACCGTAGAGCAGTTCTTC.